The present T cell receptor beta chain was sequenced within a study of response to subunit inactivated influenza vaccine. The CDR3 contains 13 residues. Trimming took off 6 bases at V and 1 base at J, with 10 bases between the two ends. One entry per CDR3 protein results from TCRdb running MiXCR on the RT-PCR reads. This table holds about 540,000 distinct CDR3 sequences, around 21% found once. This sample was shared with a second study, whose subject was T cells expressing NK-cell markers. As that study records: For TCR beta, cDNA was produced by 5'RACE template switching with UMIs.

The chain links TRBV12-3 or TRBV12-4 to TRBJ2-7; weak D call: TRBD2 (5 bases). The sequenced sample was CD4+ T cells sorted from PBMCs, obtained roughly 12 days after vaccination. The receptor was isolated from a man aged 45-65 years who received an inactivated influenza vaccine. The CDR3 nucleotides read TGTGCCAGCAGGGAGACGGGATCCTACGAGCAGTACTTC. Its translation: CASRETGSYEQYF.